This TCR beta chain was sequenced for a study of CD8 T cells in ankylosing spondylitis. TCRdb re-derived calls from the 5' RACE reads in MiXCR, one entry per CDR3 protein. The sample shows over 150,000 distinct CDR3 sequences, 9.5% to 15% of them seen only once. Germline V gene data show CDR1 as SGHRS and CDR2 as YFSETQ. CDR3 length: 16 amino acids. Losses at the gene ends were 1 base for V and 0 bases for J; bases not matched to a gene: 7. This clonotype came up many times. The sequenced material came from blood, either unsorted or a sorted T cell fraction (not recorded which). This clonotype was obtained from a male donor with ankylosing spondylitis or in good health (not recorded which). The chain recombines TRBV5-1 with TRBJ2-7; 7 bases align to TRBD1. For the CDR3, the DNA is TGCGCCAGCAGCTTGCCTCGGGACAGCCTCTCCTACGAGCAGTACTTC. Protein sequence: CASSLPRDSLSYEQYF.